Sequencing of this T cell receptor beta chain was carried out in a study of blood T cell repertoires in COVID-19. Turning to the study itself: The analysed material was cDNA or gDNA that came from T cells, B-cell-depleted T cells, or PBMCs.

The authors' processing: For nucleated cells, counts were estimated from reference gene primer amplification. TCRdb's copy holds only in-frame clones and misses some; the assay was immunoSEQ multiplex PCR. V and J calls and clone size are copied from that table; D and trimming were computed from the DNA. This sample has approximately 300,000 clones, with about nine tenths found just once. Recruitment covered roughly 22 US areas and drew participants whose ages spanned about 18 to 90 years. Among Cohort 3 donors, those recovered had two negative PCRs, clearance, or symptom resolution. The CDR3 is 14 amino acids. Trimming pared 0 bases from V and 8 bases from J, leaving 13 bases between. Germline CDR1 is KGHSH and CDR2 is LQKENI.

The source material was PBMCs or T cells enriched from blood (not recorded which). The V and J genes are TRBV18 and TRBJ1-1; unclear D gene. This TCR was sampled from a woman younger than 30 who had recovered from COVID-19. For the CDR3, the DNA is TGTGCCAGCTCACCACCGAATTCTGGCTCCGAAGCTTTCTTT. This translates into CASSPPNSGSEAFF.